This T cell receptor beta chain was profiled in a study of blood T cell repertoires in COVID-19. Grouping used clinical history reported by participants in a survey and questionnaire. Germline V lookup: CDR1 MDHEN, CDR2 SYDVKM. This CDR3 region has 15 residues. V gave up 3 bases and J gave up 7 bases; unmatched junction bases: 9. Under the authors' procedure: Cell counts per sample came from amplifying reference gene primers. TCRdb's table, derived via immunoSEQ multiplex PCR, lists solely in-frame clones and lacks some. D and trimming were read from the DNA, whereas the V and J calls and clone size are those reported in that table. This table has 330,000 or so clones, around 87% appearing once. This clone was seen once.

The receptor was derived from a man aged 35-49 years in a cohort exposed to, infected with or recovered from COVID-19 (not recorded which). Sample: PBMCs or T cells enriched from blood (not recorded which). The chain recombines TRBV28 with TRBJ2-7, with 10 nucleotides matching TRBD2. CDR3 region: CASSLGGVAGGEQYF. The CDR3 nucleotides read TGTGCCAGCAGTTTGGGCGGGGTAGCGGGAGGTGAGCAGTACTTC. Drawing the rest from reference TRBV28 and TRBJ2-7, the complete variable domain is DVKVTQSSRYLVKRTGEKVFLECVQDMDHENMFWYRQDPGLGLRLIYFSYDVKMKEKGDIPEGYSVSREKKERFSLILESASTNQTSMYLCASSLGGVAGGEQYFGPGTRLTVT.